Shown below are 4 T cell receptor beta chains from a single sample sequenced in a study of graft-versus-host responses after intestinal transplantation. Generated by immunoSEQ multiplex PCR, the TCRdb table keeps only in-frame clones and is missing some. The sample comprises about 98,000 clones, approximately 85% of which are singletons, and more than 1.4% rests with the top ten. The sequencing here drew on PBMCs, taken 255 days after intestinal transplant. The source of these receptors is a human patient who received an intestinal transplant, so some T cells may come from the graft donor.

J is TRBJ2-1 and V is TRBV27; TRBD1 agrees at 9 bases. This CDR3 is 15 amino acids long. The germline gives CDR1 MNHEY, CDR2 SMNVEV (reference sequence). Trimming at V came to 7 bases and at J to 5 bases, leaving 9 bases not matched to a gene. The CDR3 coding sequence is TGTGCCAGCACCTGGGGGACAGGGATCGACAATGAGCAGTTCTTC. This translates into CASTWGTGIDNEQFF.

The J gene is TRBJ2-1, the V gene TRBV7-8, with TRBD2 matching over 9 bases. CDR1 and CDR2 (germline): SGHVS, FQNEAQ. Germline trimming cut 0 bases from V and 4 bases from J; bases unmatched to any gene: 7. The CDR3 has 17 amino acids. The chain's CDR3 is CASSLAPGGGAYNEQFF. Written as DNA, the CDR3 is TGTGCCAGCAGCTTAGCGCCTGGCGGGGGGGCTTACAATGAGCAGTTCTTC. Supplemented by reference TRBV7-8 and TRBJ2-1, the full variable domain reads GAGVSQSPRYKVAKRGQDVALRCDPISGHVSLFWYQQALGQGPEFLTYFQNEAQLDKSGLPSDRFFAERPEGSVSTLKIQRTQQEDSAVYLCASSLAPGGGAYNEQFFGPGTRLTVL.

This chain joins TRBV5-8 and TRBJ2-7; D unresolved. V was cut by 0 bases and J by 0 bases, with 7 bases left in between. Germline CDR1 SGHTS, CDR2 YDEGEE. The CDR3 is 14 amino acids. DNA for the CDR3: TGTGCCAGCAGCTTGGAGGGCAGCTCCTACGAGCAGTACTTC. It translates to CASSLEGSSYEQYF.

The genes are TRBV28 and TRBJ1-2; TRBD1 aligns across 7 bases. From germline, CDR1 is MDHEN and CDR2 SYDVKM. V shed 7 bases and J 0 bases; nucleotides not matched to a gene: 11. The CDR3 is made up of 16 amino acids. For the CDR3, the DNA is TGTGCCAGCAAGGGGGCGGGAATGCCCTCTAACTATGGCTACACCTTC. It translates to CASKGAGMPSNYGYTF.